A single count supports the clone carrying this T cell receptor (beta chain). Antigen unknown. This sample is drawn from a study of immune evolution from preneoplasia to lung adenocarcinoma. Method: immunoSEQ multiplex PCR; TCRdb's copy keeps in-frame clones and lacks some. The table records around 9,300 clones, just under 80% of them present only once. The CDR3 is made up of 13 amino acids. Germline lookup yields CDR1 GTSNPN and CDR2 SVGIG (reference sequence). Trimming shortened V by 4 bases and J by 5 bases, and 11 bases separated the two germline ends. Study outcomes and limitations: Later-stage lesions appeared to have more T cells, more diversity, less clonality. Compared with EGFR-mutant or double wild-type lesions, KRAS-mutant nodules were more clonal.

The sample consisted of FFPE lung adenocarcinoma in situ tissue. The clonotype was recovered from an older person with lung adenocarcinoma. The V gene is TRBV30, the J gene TRBJ1-4; weak D call: TRBD1 (5 bases). The CDR3 DNA reads as TGTGCCTGGAACCCGGGGGAGAATGAAAAACTGTTTTTT. It yields the protein CAWNPGENEKLFF. Variable domain in full (rest from reference TRBV30 and TRBJ1-4): SQTIHQWPATLVQPVGSPLSLECTVEGTSNPNLYWYRQAAGRGLQLLFYSVGIGQISSEVPQNLSASRPQDRQFILSSKKLLLSDSGFYLCAWNPGENEKLFFGSGTQLSVL.